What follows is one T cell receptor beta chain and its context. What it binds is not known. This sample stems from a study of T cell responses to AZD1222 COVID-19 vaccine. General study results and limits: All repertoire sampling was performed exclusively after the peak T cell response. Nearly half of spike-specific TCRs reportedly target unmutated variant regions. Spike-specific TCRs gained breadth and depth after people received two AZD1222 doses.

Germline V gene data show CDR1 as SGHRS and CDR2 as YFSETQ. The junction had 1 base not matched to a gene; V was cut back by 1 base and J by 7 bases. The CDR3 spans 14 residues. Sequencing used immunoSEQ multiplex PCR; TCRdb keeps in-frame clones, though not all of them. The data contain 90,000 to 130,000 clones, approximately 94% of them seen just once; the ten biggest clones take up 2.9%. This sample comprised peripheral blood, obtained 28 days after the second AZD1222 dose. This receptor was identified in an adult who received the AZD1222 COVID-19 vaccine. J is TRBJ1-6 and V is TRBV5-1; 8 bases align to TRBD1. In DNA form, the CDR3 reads TGCGCCAGCAGCTTGCAGGGGGCGAATTCACCCCTCCACTTT. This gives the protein CASSLQGANSPLHF.